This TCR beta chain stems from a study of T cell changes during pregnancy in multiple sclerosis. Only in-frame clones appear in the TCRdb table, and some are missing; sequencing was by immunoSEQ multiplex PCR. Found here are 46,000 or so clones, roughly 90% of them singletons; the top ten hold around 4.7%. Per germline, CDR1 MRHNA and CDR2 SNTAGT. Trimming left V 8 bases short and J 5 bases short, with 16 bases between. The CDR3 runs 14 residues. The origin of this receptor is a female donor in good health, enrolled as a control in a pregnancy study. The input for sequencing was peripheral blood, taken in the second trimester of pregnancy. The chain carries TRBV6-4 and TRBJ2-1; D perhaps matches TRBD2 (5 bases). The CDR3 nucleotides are TGTGCCAGCTCCCAGCGGACCTCTGACAATGAGCAGTTCTTC. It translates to CASSQRTSDNEQFF.